A selection of T cell receptor beta chains follows, all from one sample in a study of human T cells and chemical hapten exposure. One entry per CDR3 protein, called by TCRdb with MiXCR from the RACE reads. The sample includes fewer than 40,000 distinct CDR3 sequences, roughly 5.4% of them seen just once. The sequenced sample was whole blood. These TCRs come from a human donor in good health. Some clones in this sample may be carry-over from other donors' samples. Each CDR3 is given with its conserved first and last residue. D genes are given only for firm matches. Expanded clones get a size class; other rows say once, few or many, or leave the size out.

V gene,clone size,J gene,D gene,CDR3 DNA,CDR3 protein
TRBV6-5,many,TRBJ2-2,TRBD1,TGTGCCAGCAGTTACTCTGGCACAGGGGTAAACACCGGGGAGCTGTTTTTT,CASSYSGTGVNTGELFF
TRBV7-2,medium-sized,TRBJ1-5,.,TGTGCCAGCAGCACTGAGAGCAATCAGCCCCAGCATTTT,CASSTESNQPQHF
TRBV2,many,TRBJ2-3,.,TGTGCCAGCAGGTCGTGGAGTAGCACAGATACGCAGTATTTT,CASRSWSSTDTQYF
TRBV28,many,TRBJ1-5,.,TGTGCCAGCAGTTTATCAGGTAGCAATCAGCCCCAGCATTTT,CASSLSGSNQPQHF
TRBV24-1,many,TRBJ2-1,TRBD2,TGTGCCACCAGTGATCGGTCGACTAGCGGGAGGAACAATGAGCAGTTCTTC,CATSDRSTSGRNNEQFF
TRBV6-5,many,TRBJ2-5,.,TGTGCCAGCAGTTCCCTTGAAGAGACCCAGTACTTC,CASSSLEETQYF
TRBV6-2/TRBV6-3,many,TRBJ2-1,.,TGTGCCAGCAGTTACTCGAGCGGCTCCAGCTCCTACAATGAGCAGTTCTTC,CASSYSSGSSSYNEQFF
TRBV20-1,many,TRBJ1-1,TRBD1,TGCAGTGCTAGGGGACAGACTCGCGGCACTGAAGCTTTCTTT,CSARGQTRGTEAFF
TRBV12-5,many,TRBJ2-4,.,TGTGCTAGTGGTTTCCAAGGCGAGACCAAAAACATTCAGTACTTC,CASGFQGETKNIQYF
TRBV6-5,many,TRBJ1-1,.,TGTGCCAGCAGCGAGCAGAACACTGAAGCTTTCTTT,CASSEQNTEAFF
TRBV20-1,many,TRBJ2-7,TRBD1,TGCAGTGCTAGAGATTGGGACAGGGCCTACGAGCAGTACTTC,CSARDWDRAYEQYF
TRBV9,many,TRBJ1-1,.,TGTGCCAGCAGCGTAGACACGGGCGACACTGAAGCTTTCTTT,CASSVDTGDTEAFF
TRBV5-6,.,TRBJ1-1,.,TGTGCCAGCAGCTTGGCCTGGGCTGAAGCTTTCTTT,CASSLAWAEAFF
TRBV29-1,many,TRBJ2-5,.,TGCAGCGCTGCAGGGGTCGGAGAGACCCAGTACTTC,CSAAGVGETQYF
TRBV11-2,many,TRBJ1-4,.,TGTGCCAGCAGCCCTAGATCTGGGACCTTGAGCGGAAAACTGTTTTTT,CASSPRSGTLSGKLFF
TRBV4-1,many,TRBJ2-2,.,TGCGCCAGCAGCCAAGTAGATATGGGGTTTAGTTCCGGGGAGCTGTTTTTT,CASSQVDMGFSSGELFF
TRBV29-1,.,TRBJ1-4,.,TGCAGCGTTGACCGGGACGGAAATGAAAAACTGTTTTTT,CSVDRDGNEKLFF